These T cell receptor beta chains were read from a single sample in a study of control samples from healthy donors and cancer patients. The data were produced by immunoSEQ multiplex PCR, yet TCRdb's version contains in-frame clones alone and is incomplete. The sample shows some 78,000 clones, about 89% of them seen only once. Material: blood. The receptors here all came from a woman aged 60-75 years in good health. The CDR3 runs from the conserved cysteine through the conserved F or W. Each record gives: clone size, D gene, J gene, V gene, CDR3 DNA, CDR3 protein. The D gene is left open where the match is weak. Some rows have no size entry. The others give once, few or many, or a class for an expanded clone.

clone_size: -; d_call: -; j_call: TRBJ1-4; v_call: TRBV24-1; cdr3_nt: TGTGCCACCAGTGGGTCCGGGCTAGGCGAAAAACTGTTTTTT; cdr3_aa: CATSGSGLGEKLFF
clone_size: -; d_call: TRBD2; j_call: TRBJ2-1; v_call: TRBV3-1/TRBV3-2; cdr3_nt: TGTGCCAGCAGCTCTCTCGGGGAGGGTGAGCAGTTCTTC; cdr3_aa: CASSSLGEGEQFF
clone_size: medium-sized; d_call: -; j_call: TRBJ1-1; v_call: TRBV14; cdr3_nt: TGTGCCAGCAGCCAATTGGGGGGAACTGAAGCTTTCTTT; cdr3_aa: CASSQLGGTEAFF
clone_size: -; d_call: -; j_call: TRBJ2-2; v_call: TRBV11-2; cdr3_nt: TGTGCCAGCAGCTTAAACACCGGGGAGCTGTTTTTT; cdr3_aa: CASSLNTGELFF
clone_size: once; d_call: -; j_call: TRBJ2-1; v_call: TRBV4-3; cdr3_nt: TGCGCCAGCAGCCATATGACTAGTTCTGATGAGCAGTTCTTC; cdr3_aa: CASSHMTSSDEQFF
clone_size: -; d_call: -; j_call: TRBJ2-7; v_call: TRBV25-1; cdr3_nt: TGTGCCAGCAGTGACCTTGGGCGGGACTCTCTCGAGCAGTACTTC; cdr3_aa: CASSDLGRDSLEQYF
clone_size: -; d_call: TRBD2; j_call: TRBJ2-7; v_call: TRBV6-2/TRBV6-3; cdr3_nt: TGTGCCAGCAGTTACGGGACTAGCGGGGCAGGCTACGAGCAGTACTTC; cdr3_aa: CASSYGTSGAGYEQYF
clone_size: -; d_call: TRBD1; j_call: TRBJ2-2; v_call: TRBV9; cdr3_nt: TGTGCCAGCGGACAGGGGGCGAGCACCGGGGAGCTGTTTTTT; cdr3_aa: CASGQGASTGELFF
clone_size: -; d_call: TRBD2; j_call: TRBJ2-1; v_call: TRBV6-4; cdr3_nt: TGTGCCAGCAGTGCTAGCGGGTCCTACAATGAGCAGTTCTTC; cdr3_aa: CASSASGSYNEQFF
clone_size: -; d_call: -; j_call: TRBJ1-5; v_call: TRBV20-1; cdr3_nt: TGCAGTGCTAGTCCGAACCCCAATAGCAATCAGCCCCAGCATTTT; cdr3_aa: CSASPNPNSNQPQHF
clone_size: once; d_call: -; j_call: TRBJ2-3; v_call: TRBV11-2; cdr3_nt: TGTGCCAGCAGCACGGGGACACCAGATACGCAGTATTTT; cdr3_aa: CASSTGTPDTQYF
clone_size: -; d_call: -; j_call: TRBJ1-6; v_call: TRBV19; cdr3_nt: TGTGCCAGTAGTATTAAGGGTCCCCCTTCACCCCTCCACTTT; cdr3_aa: CASSIKGPPSPLHF
clone_size: -; d_call: -; j_call: TRBJ1-1; v_call: TRBV14; cdr3_nt: TGTGCCAGCAGCCAAGAGGAGTACCTGAACACTGAAGCTTTCTTT; cdr3_aa: CASSQEEYLNTEAFF
clone_size: -; d_call: -; j_call: TRBJ2-3; v_call: TRBV4-1; cdr3_nt: TGCGCCAGCAGCCATGACCGTTTCACAGATACGCAGTATTTT; cdr3_aa: CASSHDRFTDTQYF
clone_size: -; d_call: TRBD1; j_call: TRBJ1-1; v_call: TRBV5-1; cdr3_nt: TGCGCCAGCAGCTCAGGGGGTCCCACTGAAGCTTTCTTT; cdr3_aa: CASSSGGPTEAFF
clone_size: -; d_call: TRBD1; j_call: TRBJ2-7; v_call: TRBV4-3; cdr3_nt: TGCGCCAGCAGCCAAGCTCGGACAGGGACCAGCTACGAGCAGTACTTC; cdr3_aa: CASSQARTGTSYEQYF
clone_size: -; d_call: -; j_call: TRBJ1-3; v_call: TRBV28; cdr3_nt: TGTGCCAGCATGGCACGAAACACCATATATTTT; cdr3_aa: CASMARNTIYF
clone_size: -; d_call: TRBD1; j_call: TRBJ1-1; v_call: TRBV18; cdr3_nt: TGTGCCAGCTCCCCTAGACAGGGGGGATCGAACACTGAAGCTTTCTTT; cdr3_aa: CASSPRQGGSNTEAFF
clone_size: -; d_call: -; j_call: TRBJ1-2; v_call: TRBV15; cdr3_nt: TGTGCCACCAGCCCAGGGAATAGGGGCTACACCTTC; cdr3_aa: CATSPGNRGYTF
clone_size: -; d_call: -; j_call: TRBJ1-3; v_call: TRBV18; cdr3_nt: TGTGCCAGCTCAGAGGGACTCTCTGGAAACACCATATATTTT; cdr3_aa: CASSEGLSGNTIYF
clone_size: once; d_call: -; j_call: TRBJ2-5; v_call: TRBV27; cdr3_nt: TGTGCCAGCAGTTTTATGGAGACCCAGTACTTC; cdr3_aa: CASSFMETQYF
clone_size: few; d_call: -; j_call: TRBJ1-1; v_call: TRBV3-1/TRBV3-2; cdr3_nt: TGTGCCAGCAGCTCTACGACGACGGTAAACACTGAAGCTTTCTTT; cdr3_aa: CASSSTTTVNTEAFF
clone_size: -; d_call: TRBD1; j_call: TRBJ1-1; v_call: TRBV5-5; cdr3_nt: TGTGCCAGCAGCAACGGACAGGGGAACACTGAAGCTTTCTTT; cdr3_aa: CASSNGQGNTEAFF
clone_size: once; d_call: -; j_call: TRBJ2-5; v_call: TRBV18; cdr3_nt: TGTGCCAGCTCACCAGGGCTGGGGGAGACCCAGTACTTC; cdr3_aa: CASSPGLGETQYF
clone_size: -; d_call: -; j_call: TRBJ1-4; v_call: TRBV3-1/TRBV3-2; cdr3_nt: TGTGCCAGCAGCCAACAGGGTTTCTCAACTAATGAAAAACTGTTTTTT; cdr3_aa: CASSQQGFSTNEKLFF
clone_size: -; d_call: -; j_call: TRBJ1-2; v_call: TRBV28; cdr3_nt: TGTGCCAGCAGTACGATCAGGGAGATGGATGGCTACACCTTC; cdr3_aa: CASSTIREMDGYTF
clone_size: once; d_call: TRBD1; j_call: TRBJ1-2; v_call: TRBV10-3; cdr3_nt: TGTGCCATCAGAAAATGGACAGGGCCAACTAACTATGGCTACACCTTC; cdr3_aa: CAIRKWTGPTNYGYTF
clone_size: -; d_call: -; j_call: TRBJ1-4; v_call: TRBV3-1/TRBV3-2; cdr3_nt: TGTGCCAGCAGCGACTCAGGGGTTCGGGAAAAACTGTTTTTT; cdr3_aa: CASSDSGVREKLFF
clone_size: -; d_call: TRBD1; j_call: TRBJ2-7; v_call: TRBV5-1; cdr3_nt: TGCGCCAGCAGCTTGAACGAGGGGACAGGGGTCTCCTACGAGCAGTACTTC; cdr3_aa: CASSLNEGTGVSYEQYF
clone_size: -; d_call: -; j_call: TRBJ2-1; v_call: TRBV9; cdr3_nt: TGTGCCAGCAGCGTAGTCCCTTCGACCTACAATGAGCAGTTCTTC; cdr3_aa: CASSVVPSTYNEQFF
clone_size: -; d_call: TRBD1; j_call: TRBJ1-2; v_call: TRBV5-1; cdr3_nt: TGCGCCAGCAGCTCGGGACAGCCCTATGGCTACACCTTC; cdr3_aa: CASSSGQPYGYTF
clone_size: -; d_call: -; j_call: TRBJ1-1; v_call: TRBV27; cdr3_nt: TGTGCCAGCAGTTCTAGGGGTCAGGTACTCCGGGCTTTCTTT; cdr3_aa: CASSSRGQVLRAFF
clone_size: -; d_call: -; j_call: TRBJ1-1; v_call: TRBV30; cdr3_nt: TGTGCCTGGAGTTTGGGACTGAAGAACACTGAAGCTTTCTTT; cdr3_aa: CAWSLGLKNTEAFF
clone_size: -; d_call: -; j_call: TRBJ2-2; v_call: TRBV11-2; cdr3_nt: TGTGCCAGCAGCTTTCTTGGCACCGGGGAGCTGTTTTTT; cdr3_aa: CASSFLGTGELFF
clone_size: -; d_call: -; j_call: TRBJ2-1; v_call: TRBV27; cdr3_nt: TGTGCCAGCAGTTTACCCAGGGGCCATGAGCAGTTCTTC; cdr3_aa: CASSLPRGHEQFF
clone_size: -; d_call: -; j_call: TRBJ2-1; v_call: TRBV7-2; cdr3_nt: TGTGCCAGCAGCTCTACGGTAGGTGAGCAGTTCTTC; cdr3_aa: CASSSTVGEQFF
clone_size: -; d_call: -; j_call: TRBJ1-5; v_call: TRBV2; cdr3_nt: TGTGCCAGCTCCCTCGGGGGGTCCGTGGGACCCCAGCATTTT; cdr3_aa: CASSLGGSVGPQHF
clone_size: -; d_call: -; j_call: TRBJ2-2; v_call: TRBV13; cdr3_nt: TGTGCCAGCAGCCCAAGCAACTGGGACACCGGGGAGCTGTTTTTT; cdr3_aa: CASSPSNWDTGELFF
clone_size: -; d_call: -; j_call: TRBJ2-3; v_call: TRBV7-9; cdr3_nt: TGTGCCAGCAGCTTAGGGGGACTGAACACAGATACGCAGTATTTT; cdr3_aa: CASSLGGLNTDTQYF
clone_size: few; d_call: -; j_call: TRBJ1-1; v_call: TRBV19; cdr3_nt: TGTGCCAGTAGAAGGGAGCCTGAAGCTTTCTTT; cdr3_aa: CASRREPEAFF
clone_size: -; d_call: TRBD1; j_call: TRBJ2-7; v_call: TRBV28; cdr3_nt: TGTGCCAGCGCTTCCGGGACAGGGTTGCGCGAGCAGTACTTC; cdr3_aa: CASASGTGLREQYF
clone_size: -; d_call: -; j_call: TRBJ2-7; v_call: TRBV7-2; cdr3_nt: TGTGCCAGCAGCTTAGGACAAGGAGAGTACTTC; cdr3_aa: CASSLGQGEYF
clone_size: few; d_call: TRBD2; j_call: TRBJ2-2; v_call: TRBV7-2; cdr3_nt: TGTGCCAGCAGCCCGACCGGGACTAGCGGGAGGAACACCGGGGAGCTGTTTTTT; cdr3_aa: CASSPTGTSGRNTGELFF